Listed below are T cell receptor beta chains from one sample, sequenced in a study of B cell selection in AIRE deficiency. Sequenced by immunoSEQ multiplex PCR; TCRdb stores in-frame clones only, minus some. The table records 20,000 to 25,000 clones, approximately 94% of them present only once. Sample: Tregs sorted from PBMCs. These receptors came from a human donor with AIRE deficiency. Each CDR3 is given without its conserved first and last residue.

len	v_gene	j_gene	CDR3aa
12	TRBV5-4	TRBJ2-1	AYKTAFSYNEQF
15	TRBV27	TRBJ1-1	ASSLYRSGGRNTEAF
10	TRBV19	TRBJ2-7	ASSEKGQGIH
11	TRBV10-3	TRBJ2-7	ATLAGAPYEQY
10	TRBV10-3	TRBJ2-1	ASRGSYNEQF
13	TRBV19	TRBJ2-7	ASSTRLTSTYEQY
14	TRBV19	TRBJ2-1	ASSAYRGRRENEQF
11	TRBV29-1	TRBJ1-1	SVERGLGTEAF
15	TRBV5-6	TRBJ2-3	AGSFDRARISTDTQY
11	TRBV25-1	TRBJ2-1	ASGRTGDNEQF
14	TRBV30	TRBJ1-4	AWNYGDRGANEKLF
11	TRBV15	TRBJ2-3	ATSRTSKDTQY
11	TRBV27	TRBJ2-7	ASSRLTSYEQY
13	TRBV9	TRBJ2-3	ASKTAGKLTDTQY
13	TRBV9	TRBJ2-1	ASSVLAGSYNEQF
15	TRBV5-6	TRBJ2-6	ASTIGNSHNRANVLT
13	TRBV28	TRBJ2-7	ASSQGLARRYEQY
13	TRBV7-3	TRBJ2-2	ASSLSVMSTGELF
16	TRBV4-3	TRBJ2-3	ASSQALVRDSYTDTQY
12	TRBV9	TRBJ2-7	ASSVTSGTYEQY
13	TRBV28	TRBJ2-7	ASSFMRRDNYEQY
13	TRBV25-1	TRBJ2-3	ASSETPLGTDTQY
10	TRBV19	TRBJ1-1	ASSSRLAEAF
9	TRBV20-1	TRBJ2-5	SAPRGETQY
11	TRBV5-6	TRBJ2-1	ASSLGGYNEQF
11	TRBV30	TRBJ1-4	AWSYGGAGKLF
12	TRBV27	TRBJ2-5	ASSGTSGTGTQY
15	TRBV5-4	TRBJ2-3	ASSLSPGFSSTDTQY
14	TRBV7-2	TRBJ1-6	ASSFQGVAYNSPLH